Each of the 17 T cell receptor beta chains below was sequenced from the same sample in a study of T cell repertoires in cytomegalovirus infection (dated by TCRdb to between 2018 and 2021). Instrument used: Illumina HiSeq 1500. TCRdb trimmed the raw reads at Q25, called clones with MiXCR and kept productive beta chains. Rows matching on CDR3 protein sequence are summarized as one entry with the most common DNA and genes. Here the sample has fewer than 900,000 distinct CDR3 sequences; 29% occur a single time. In total, the top ten clones hold approximately 14% of the sample. The sample's treatment or condition, from its label and the paper: in vitro stimulation with specific CMV peptide epitopes to enrich CMV-specific T cells. These receptors have no known antigen. The sequences come from cultured CD8+ T cells from PBMCs, collected from culture after CMV antigen stimulation. Receptors were obtained from a human donor in good health (CMV status not recorded). Some clones in this sample may be carry-over from other donors' samples.

This clonotype showed up just a few times. The chain combines TRBV27 with TRBJ1-2, with 8 bases identical to TRBD1. CDR3 length: 15 residues. CDR1 and CDR2 (germline): MNHEY, SMNVEV (reference sequence). V shed 2 bases, J shed 5 bases, and the junction held 7 bases outside the gene matches. The CDR3 sequence: CASSLIGRQGYGYTF. The CDR3 region has the DNA TGTGCCAGCAGTTTAATTGGACGACAGGGGTATGGCTACACCTTC.

The V and J genes are TRBV7-6 and TRBJ1-2; TRBD1 agrees at 8 bases. Germline V gives CDR1 SGHVS, CDR2 FNYEAQ. The CDR3 is 14 amino acids. The junction had 4 bases not matched to a gene; V was cut back by 2 bases and J by 5 bases. This CDR3 reads CASSLSTGGYGYTF. The CDR3 nucleotides read TGTGCCAGCAGCTTATCTACAGGGGGATATGGCTACACCTTC.

The CDR3 here is CATSNPDRLNQPQHF. The DNA of the CDR3 is TGTGCCACCAGCAATCCAGACAGACTCAATCAGCCCCAGCATTTT. The V gene is TRBV15, the J gene TRBJ1-5; tentatively, D is TRBD1 (5 bases). The germline V and J ends were trimmed by 4 bases and 3 bases, with 13 bases remaining between them. Germline values: CDR1 LNHNV, CDR2 YYDKDF (reference sequence). This CDR3 has 15 residues.

This clonotype was counted at least ten times. V is TRBV6-6 and J is TRBJ1-1, with D uncertain. The CDR3 is 12 amino acids. The germline CDR1 and CDR2 sequences are MNHNY and SVGAGI (reference sequence). V shed 6 bases and J shed 0 bases, with 5 bases lying between them. CDR3 sequence (DNA): TGTGCCAGCAGACCTTTGAACACTGAAGCTTTCTTT. As protein: CASRPLNTEAFF.

This clonotype was seen ten or more times. This chain uses TRBV7-2 with TRBJ2-3; D gene uncertain. Trimming took 1 base from V and 0 from J, leaving 11 bases between them. The CDR3 sequence is 16 residues long. Per the germline V gene, CDR1 is SGHTA and CDR2 is FQGNSA. In nucleotides, the CDR3 is TGTGCCAGCAGCTTAGTGGGTAGCAGGAGCACAGATACGCAGTATTTT. This gives the protein CASSLVGSRSTDTQYF.

The V gene is TRBV7-2, the J gene TRBJ2-6; no definite D call. This CDR3 has 16 amino acids. Trimming removed 3 bases at V and 0 bases at J, with 9 bases between. Germline V CDR1 and CDR2: SGHTA, FQGNSA. CDR3 coding DNA: TGTGCCAGCAGCTTCCTCGCCAGCTCTGGGGCCAACGTCCTGACTTTC. It codes for CASSFLASSGANVLTF.

This chain joins TRBV14 and TRBJ1-2; the D is unclear. This CDR3 has 13 amino acids. Deletions cut 5 bases from V and 3 bases from J, with 10 bases between. CDR1 and CDR2 (germline): SGHDN, FVKESK. The CDR3 DNA reads as TGTGCCAGCAGCTTTGGCCGGCACTATGGCTACACCTTC. Protein sequence: CASSFGRHYGYTF.

This chain links TRBV5-1 with TRBJ2-1; 10 bases are shared with TRBD1. Germline lookup yields CDR1 SGHRS and CDR2 YFSETQ. CDR3 length: 13 amino acids. V lost 6 bases to trimming and J lost 8 bases; unmatched junction nucleotides: 5. This CDR3 reads CASTGTGVHEQFF. The DNA for the CDR3 is TGCGCCAGCACAGGGACAGGGGTGCATGAGCAGTTCTTC.

With regard to this clonotype: The junction departs from the called germline gene at one end, perhaps through a read error. The rearrangement joins TRBV5-1 to TRBJ1-2, with D unclear. Looked up from germline, CDR1 is SGHRS and CDR2 is YFSETQ. CDR3 size: 14 residues. The CDR3 DNA is TGCGCCAGCACCTTGGGGTCGGACTTCTATGGCTACACCTTC. Its translation: CASTLGSDFYGYTF.

The gene calls are TRBV29-1 and TRBJ1-2, with D possibly being TRBD1 (5 bases). The length of the CDR3 is 11 residues. V lost 5 bases, J lost 8 bases, and 12 bases lay in between. CDR1 is SQVTM, CDR2 ANQGSEA, per germline. DNA of the CDR3: TGCAGCGTTTGGGGGACTAAAGGCTACACCTTC. Encoded protein: CSVWGTKGYTF. The full variable domain, its missing parts supplied by reference TRBV29-1 and TRBJ1-2, is SAVISQKPSRDICQRGTSLTIQCQVDSQVTMMFWYRQQPGQSLTLIATANQGSEATYESGFVIDKFPISRPNLTFSTLTVSNMSPEDSSIYLCSVWGTKGYTFGSGTRLTVV.

CDR3 protein: CASSPGQGYQPQHF. Written as DNA, the CDR3 is TGTGCCAGTAGCCCGGGACAGGGGTATCAGCCCCAGCATTTT. V is TRBV19 and J is TRBJ1-5, with 10 bases aligning to TRBD1. The V segment lost 6 bases and the J segment 5 bases; nucleotides outside the gene matches: 4. Germline assignment: CDR1 LNHDA and CDR2 SQIVND (reference sequence). This CDR3 has 14 residues.

The CDR3 spells CASSSMVGNQPQHF. CDR3 coding DNA: TGTGCCAGCAGTTCAATGGTCGGCAATCAGCCCCAGCATTTT. This chain joins TRBV27 and TRBJ1-5; no definite D call. The CDR3 has 14 residues. Germline CDR1 and CDR2: MNHEY and SMNVEV (reference sequence). With 4 bases removed from V and 2 bases from J, the gap between germline ends came to 9 bases.

The rearrangement uses TRBV14 and TRBJ2-1, with D maybe TRBD1 (6 bases). There are 13 residues in the CDR3. Germline CDR1 is SGHDN and CDR2 is FVKESK. Deletions cut 4 bases from V and 8 bases from J, with 12 bases between. The CDR3 DNA sequence: TGTGCCAGCAGCCGTCTAGAGGGGGATGAGCAGTTCTTC. Amino acids: CASSRLEGDEQFF.

The chain uses TRBV14 and TRBJ1-2; D is unclear. The CDR3 is made up of 11 amino acids. V was pared by 0 bases and J by 9 bases, with 5 bases between. Germline V lookup: CDR1 SGHDN, CDR2 FVKESK. CDR3 sequence reads: CASSQDRRYTF. CDR3 nucleotides: TGTGCCAGCAGCCAAGATAGGCGCTACACCTTC.

This clonotype has more than one count but fewer than ten. The rearrangement joins TRBV6-6 to TRBJ2-2; D may be TRBD2 (6 bases). V was cut by 5 bases and J by 5 bases, with 15 bases left in between. This CDR3 region has 15 residues. Germline lookup yields CDR1 MNHNY and CDR2 SVGAGI (reference sequence). This CDR3 reads CASSPDDSGTGELFF. The CDR3 DNA reads as TGTGCCAGCAGTCCCGACGATAGCGGAACCGGGGAGCTGTTTTTT.

As DNA, the CDR3 is TGTGCCAGCAGCAAAGATAGCGGGGGGGCAGAAGATACGCAGTATTTT. Its protein product is CASSKDSGGAEDTQYF. J is TRBJ2-3 and V is TRBV7-6; 11 bases align to TRBD2. The CDR3 is 16 amino acids. Germline assignment: CDR1 SGHVS and CDR2 FNYEAQ. Germline trimming cut 5 bases from V and 5 bases from J; bases unmatched to any gene: 9.

This sequence joins TRBV29-1 and TRBJ2-1; D is possibly TRBD1 or TRBD2 (7 bases each). The V end lost 2 bases, the J end lost 9 bases, and 17 bases lay between the germline ends. This CDR3 contains 14 residues. In germline, CDR1 is SQVTM, CDR2 ANQGSEA. The DNA of the CDR3 is TGCAGCGTTGAAAGAGGTCAGGGGGAGGGTGAGCAGTTCTTC. It specifies CSVERGQGEGEQFF.